The sequence of this T cell receptor beta chain was determined in a study of T cells in Graves' hyperthyroidism and ophthalmopathy. Germline-derived CDR1 and CDR2 are SGHDT and YYEEEE. The length of the CDR3 is 16 residues. This clonotype was seen only once. A read error may account for a junction end that differs from germline. The TCR beta CDR3 regions underwent amplification using RNA transcripts as the source. The TCR CDR3 first-round RT-PCR relied on the HTBI primer set. TCRdb analysed the multiplex PCR reads with MiXCR anew, one entry per CDR3 protein. The sample yields approximately 360,000 distinct CDR3 sequences, approximately 15% seen once.

The chain joins TRBV5-6 to TRBJ1-2; possible D gene TRBD1, 5 bases. The TCR originated in a woman aged 18-35 years with Graves' hyperthyroidism that later progressed to Graves' ophthalmopathy. Sequenced input: blood. In nucleotides, the CDR3 is TGTGCCAGCAGCTTTTTAATGACAGTACCTAACTATGGCTCCACCTTC. This encodes CASSFLMTVPNYGSTF.